A selection of T cell receptor beta chains follows, all from one sample in a study of blood T cells in healthy people across ages. One entry per CDR3 protein, called by TCRdb with MiXCR from the 5' RACE reads. The data contain under 1,000,000 distinct CDR3 sequences, 46% of them singletons. Sample: blood. Receptors originate from a man older than 75 in good health. CDR3s include the opening cysteine and the closing phenylalanine or tryptophan. D genes are given only for firm matches. A clone size is listed for some rows: how often the clone was seen (once, few, many), or a class if it is expanded.

>-|TRBJ2-2|TRBV20-1|-
TGCAGTGCTAGGCCAGAGGGGGGAAAGACTATTACCGGGGAGCTGTTTTTT
CSARPEGGKTITGELFF
>few|TRBJ2-4|TRBV5-1|TRBD1
TGCGCCAGCAGCGTTCGAACCGGGACAGGGATTCAGTACTTC
CASSVRTGTGIQYF
>-|TRBJ2-7|TRBV27|-
TGTGCCAGCAGCCAGTCCCGCGGGTACGAGCAGTACTTC
CASSQSRGYEQYF
>-|TRBJ2-7|TRBV5-1|TRBD1
TGCGCCAGCAGCTGGACCGGACAGGACTACGAGCAGTACTTC
CASSWTGQDYEQYF
>-|TRBJ2-5|TRBV10-3|-
TGTGCCATCAGTGAGGTCTCTGAGGAGACCCAGTACTTC
CAISEVSEETQYF
>once|TRBJ2-1|TRBV6-1|-
TGTGCCAGCAGTGAAGCAGTTACCGGGTGGTTCTTC
CASSEAVTGWFF
>-|TRBJ2-3|TRBV7-9|TRBD2
TGTGCCAGCAGCTTAGATCTTAGCGGGAGAGAAGATACGCAGTATTTT
CASSLDLSGREDTQYF
>-|TRBJ2-3|TRBV10-3|TRBD1
TGTGCCATTACGGACAGGGTGGTAGATACGCAGTATTTT
CAITDRVVDTQYF
>few|TRBJ2-1|TRBV7-3|-
TGTGCCAGCAGCTTAGTCGAGGGGTCCTACAATGAGCAGTTCTTC
CASSLVEGSYNEQFF
>-|TRBJ2-5|TRBV10-3|TRBD2
TGTGCCATAAGACCGGGACTAGCGGCAGAGACCCAGTACTTC
CAIRPGLAAETQYF
>few|TRBJ2-7|TRBV20-1|TRBD2
TGCAGTGCTACGTCTTCACTAGCGAGCTCCTACGAGCAGTACTTC
CSATSSLASSYEQYF
>-|TRBJ2-3|TRBV20-1|-
TGTAGTGCCACCCTGGGAGGCACAGATACGCAGTATTTT
CSATLGGTDTQYF
>few|TRBJ2-1|TRBV29-1|TRBD2
TGCAGCGTTGAAGAGTCCTACATACTAGCGGGAGGCTACAATGAGCAGTTCTTC
CSVEESYILAGGYNEQFF
>-|TRBJ1-3|TRBV27|-
TGTGCCACCAGACCCAGCTCTGGAAACACCATATATTTT
CATRPSSGNTIYF
>-|TRBJ2-3|TRBV12-3/TRBV12-4|-
TGTGCCAGCAGAGATTGGGATACGCGGTATTTT
CASRDWDTRYF
>-|TRBJ2-5|TRBV20-1|TRBD2
TGCAGTGCTAGACGAGGGACTAGCAGCAATGAGCAGTACTTC
CSARRGTSSNEQYF
>-|TRBJ1-1|TRBV2|-
TGTGCCAGCCAAGAACAGTTGAACACTGAAGCTTTCTTT
CASQEQLNTEAFF
>many|TRBJ2-3|TRBV7-2|-
TGTGCCAGCAGCTTAAACGCCCCTCGCCGTCGCCTCAGCACAGATACGCAGTATTTT
CASSLNAPRRRLSTDTQYF
>many|TRBJ2-5|TRBV5-1|-
TGCGCCAGCAGCCCACAGACAGGGACTCTCGAGACCCAGTACTTC
CASSPQTGTLETQYF
>few|TRBJ2-3|TRBV7-2|-
TGTGCCAGCAGCCAGGGGGGGGAGGATACGCAGTATTTT
CASSQGGEDTQYF
>few|TRBJ2-1|TRBV29-1|-
TGCAGCGTTCTCGATCCCCGCGAGCAGTTCTTC
CSVLDPREQFF
>-|TRBJ2-7|TRBV6-5|-
TGTGCCAGCAGTTACGGCGTCAACTCCTACGAGCAGTACTTC
CASSYGVNSYEQYF
>few|TRBJ2-1|TRBV20-1|TRBD2
TGCAGTGCTTCAAACGGGCAGCGGGGGGACAATGAGCAGTTCTTC
CSASNGQRGDNEQFF
>few|TRBJ2-2|TRBV5-1|-
TGCGCCAGCAGCCCGGACGGAAGGAACACCGGGGAGCTGTTTTTT
CASSPDGRNTGELFF
>many|TRBJ2-1|TRBV7-9|-
TGTGCCAGCAGCTCCCGAGCCCCGGGAGAGGGCAATGAGCAGTTCTTC
CASSSRAPGEGNEQFF
>-|TRBJ2-1|TRBV12-5|TRBD2
TGTGCTAGTGGTTTGAGCCGACTAGCCGATGAGCAGTTCTTC
CASGLSRLADEQFF
>-|TRBJ2-5|TRBV5-1|-
TGCGCCAGCAGCTCCGACATATCCCTCCCAGAGACCCAGTACTTC
CASSSDISLPETQYF
>few|TRBJ2-3|TRBV3-1|TRBD2
TGTGCCAGCCAAGATAGGAGACTAGCGGGAAAAAGCACAGATACGCAGTATTTT
CASQDRRLAGKSTDTQYF
>few|TRBJ2-7|TRBV3-1|-
TGTGCCAGCAGCCAAGAGCGGGCCCCTTCCTCCTACGAGCAGTACTTC
CASSQERAPSSYEQYF
>few|TRBJ2-3|TRBV7-2|-
TGTGCCAGCAGCTTAGCCGGGACCCAGGAACCCACAGATACGCAGTATTTT
CASSLAGTQEPTDTQYF
>-|TRBJ2-7|TRBV11-2|-
TGTGCCAGCAGCTTAGAGGGCGGGTGGAACTACGAGCAGTACTTC
CASSLEGGWNYEQYF
>few|TRBJ2-7|TRBV3-1|TRBD2
TGTGCCAGCAGCCTTAGCGGGATCTCCTACGAGCAGTACTTC
CASSLSGISYEQYF
>many|TRBJ2-3|TRBV29-1|TRBD1
TGCAGCGTTGTGCCTCAGGGGGCCTCCACAGATACGCAGTATTTT
CSVVPQGASTDTQYF
>-|TRBJ1-1|TRBV4-1|-
TGCGCCAGCAGCCAAGAGGCCCCGGGGGGCACTGAAGCTTTCTTT
CASSQEAPGGTEAFF
>few|TRBJ2-3|TRBV7-2|TRBD2
TGTGCCAGCAGCCAACAGCGGGGGGGCCCTCTTAGCACAGATACGCAGTATTTT
CASSQQRGGPLSTDTQYF
>-|TRBJ2-4|TRBV18|-
TGTGCCAGCTCACCACCTTCTGTAGCCAAAAACATTCAGTACTTC
CASSPPSVAKNIQYF
>-|TRBJ2-1|TRBV12-3/TRBV12-4|TRBD2
TGTGCCAGCAGTTTAAGCGGGGGGGCGAGGGAGCAGTTCTTC
CASSLSGGAREQFF
>-|TRBJ2-5|TRBV27|-
TGTGCCAGCAGTTTAACCTGGGAAGCCGAGGCCCAGTACTTC
CASSLTWEAEAQYF
>few|TRBJ2-3|TRBV7-2|TRBD1
TGTGCCAGCAGCTTAGGGGACAGGGGCCCAGATACGCAGTATTTT
CASSLGDRGPDTQYF
>-|TRBJ2-7|TRBV5-1|-
TGCGCCAGCAGCGCCCAAGGGGGCAGGGGACTCTACGAGCAGTACTTC
CASSAQGGRGLYEQYF
>few|TRBJ2-1|TRBV7-2|TRBD2
TGTGCCAGCACCGCACTAGCGGGAGCCCCCAGTGAGCAGTTCTTC
CASTALAGAPSEQFF
>-|TRBJ2-3|TRBV20-1|TRBD2
TGCAGTGCTAAAATCTCTAGCGGGGGGCTCACAGATACGCAGTATTTT
CSAKISSGGLTDTQYF
>-|TRBJ1-2|TRBV4-3|-
TGCGCCAGCAGCCAAGAGACGGATTTAAACTATGGCTACACCTTC
CASSQETDLNYGYTF
>-|TRBJ2-3|TRBV27|-
TGTGCCAGCAGACTGGCCAGGGGCGCAGATACGCAGTATTTT
CASRLARGADTQYF
>-|TRBJ2-6|TRBV7-3|-
TGTGCCAGCAGCTCCCCCCGGGGGTCTGGGGCCAACGTCCTGACTTTC
CASSSPRGSGANVLTF
>-|TRBJ2-1|TRBV5-1|TRBD2
TGCGCCAGCAGCTTATCGGCGGGAGTTGGGGAGACCCAGTTCTTC
CASSLSAGVGETQFF
>-|TRBJ1-5|TRBV29-1|-
TGCAGCGTTCAGTCGTCGAGGACTCAGCCCCAGCATTTT
CSVQSSRTQPQHF